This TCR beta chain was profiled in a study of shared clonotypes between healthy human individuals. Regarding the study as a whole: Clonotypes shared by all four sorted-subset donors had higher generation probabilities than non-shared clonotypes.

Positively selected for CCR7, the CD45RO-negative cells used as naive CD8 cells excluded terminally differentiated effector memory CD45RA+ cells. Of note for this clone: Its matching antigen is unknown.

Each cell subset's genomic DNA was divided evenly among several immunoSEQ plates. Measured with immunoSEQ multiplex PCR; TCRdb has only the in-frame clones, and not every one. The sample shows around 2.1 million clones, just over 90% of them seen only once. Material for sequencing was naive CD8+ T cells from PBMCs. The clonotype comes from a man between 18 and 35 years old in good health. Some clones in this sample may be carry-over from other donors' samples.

The chain's CDR3 is CASSPHDGVYTQYF. CDR3 nucleotides: TGTGCCAGCAGTCCACACGACGGGGTTTATACGCAGTATTTT. The chain links TRBV27 to TRBJ2-3; TRBD2 might be the D (5 bases). The CDR3 is 14 amino acids. V dropped 5 bases and J dropped 7 bases, with 16 bases sitting between them. Germline V gives CDR1 MNHEY, CDR2 SMNVEV (reference sequence).